This TCR beta chain was recorded in a study of T-cell reconstitution after alpha-beta-depleted transplantation in children. Preparation of the TCRbeta library used unique molecular identifiers. One entry per CDR3 protein, called by TCRdb with MiXCR from the PCR reads. The data contain 500,000 or so distinct CDR3 sequences, 32% of them singletons. V lost 5 bases and J lost 4; bases outside the gene matches: 21. The CDR3 is made up of 20 amino acids. Germline CDR1 MNHNS, CDR2 SASEGT. The TCR originated in a human donor who donated a stem cell graft to a child with aplastic anemia. The material was PBMCs from the stem cell graft donor, obtained from the stem cell graft. The chain employs TRBV6-1 and TRBJ2-7; 12 bases fit TRBD2. As DNA, the CDR3 is TGTGCCAGCAGTAGAAGCCCCGGACTAGCGGGGCACACCTCACATTACGAGCAGTACTTC. It codes for CASSRSPGLAGHTSHYEQYF.